Given below is one TCR beta chain in context. The data derive from a study of T cells expressing NK-cell markers. The CDR3 loop spans 14 amino acids. The germline CDR1 and CDR2 sequences are SQVTM and ANQGSEA. No DNA is given; TCRdb re-called the 5' RACE reads and lists each CDR3 protein once. The table gives roughly 300,000 distinct CDR3 sequences; the top ten clones make up roughly 4.2% of it. This chain uses TRBV29-1 with TRBJ2-2; TCRdb outputs TRBD1, but without DNA this stays unchecked. Material for sequencing was blood T cells: a sorted CD56 or NKG2C T cell subset, CD4+ or CD8+ T cells, or bulk PBMC T cells (not recorded which). The clonotype comes from a woman between 18 and 75 years old in good health. The CDR3 here is CSVWTGSNTGELFF.